This TCR beta chain derives from a study of T cells in tuberculosis. Profiling relied on immunoSEQ multiplex PCR, and the TCRdb table lists in-frame clones only, not all of them. The sample has about 58,000 clones, approximately 85% seen once. V was pared by 6 bases and J by 10 bases, with 7 bases of the junction left unmatched. The CDR3 is 15 residues long. The germline CDR1 and CDR2 sequences are SGHRS and YFSETQ. Findings and limits, study-wide: The stringent gate may have excluded weak CD1B-GMM tetramer binders.

This clone has only a few counts. Sorting used thawed, overnight-rested PBMC stained with anti-CD3, a viability dye and GMM-loaded CD1B tetramer. The lipid loaded on the CD1B tetramers was C32 glucose monomycolate from Rhodococcus equi. The rearrangement links TRBV5-1 to TRBJ2-1, with 16 bases matching TRBD2. This clonotype was obtained from an adult woman with latent tuberculosis. Sequencing was performed on CD1b-GMM tetramer-negative cells sorted from PBMCs. The CDR3 region is CASIEGLAGGGEQFF. The CDR3 region has the DNA TGCGCCAGCATCGAGGGACTAGCGGGAGGGGGGGAGCAGTTCTTC.